The entry below describes one T cell receptor (beta chain). Its specificity is not known. This sample is drawn from a study of T cell responses to AZD1222 COVID-19 vaccine. Study-wide points: There were repertoire samples only from the period after the peak T cell response. Seropositive at baseline were only a handful of AZD1222 recipients. Clonal diversity was possibly underestimated; the donors were predominantly white British and more often female.

The V gene lost 0 bases and the J gene lost 8 bases, with 11 bases spanning the gap. The CDR3 extends over 14 amino acids. Germline values: CDR1 SGDLS, CDR2 YYNGEE. TCRdb's table, derived via immunoSEQ multiplex PCR, lists solely in-frame clones and lacks some. The sample includes just over 30,000 clones, approximately 87% of them seen just once. This TCR derives from an adult who received the AZD1222 COVID-19 vaccine. Sample: peripheral blood, taken 28 days after the second AZD1222 dose. The chain carries TRBV9 and TRBJ1-4, with D perhaps matching TRBD1 (5 bases). CDR3 nucleotides: TGTGCCAGCAGCGTAGACGGGACGTGGGAAAAACTGTTTTTT. Protein sequence: CASSVDGTWEKLFF.